This T cell receptor beta chain was sequenced in a study of blood T cell repertoires in COVID-19. Sequenced by immunoSEQ multiplex PCR; TCRdb stores in-frame clones only, minus some. The table has hundreds of thousands of clones, over 75% seen once. Sequenced material: PBMCs or T cells enriched from blood (not recorded which). This sequence originates from a woman in her twenties or thirties who had recovered from COVID-19.

CDR3 protein: CASSSPGGHTEAFF. CDR3 nucleotides: TGTGCCAGCAGCTCCCCGGGGGGGCACACTGAAGCTTTCTTT. The rearrangement joins TRBV5-4 to TRBJ1-1, with D perhaps TRBD1 (6 bases). Germline values: CDR1 SGHNT, CDR2 YYREEE (reference sequence). The germline V and J ends were trimmed by 3 bases and 3 bases, with 12 bases remaining between them. There are 14 residues in the CDR3.